This is a list of T cell receptor beta chains from one sample in a study of B cell selection in AIRE deficiency. Only in-frame clones appear in the TCRdb table, and some are missing; sequencing was by immunoSEQ multiplex PCR. Found here are some 27,000 clones, around 95% of them singletons; the top ten hold around 0.26%. Input material: CD4+CD127+ conventional T cells sorted from PBMCs. The source of these receptors is a human donor in good health. Both conserved end residues are part of each CDR3. Each record gives: J gene, clone size, V gene, D gene, CDR3 protein, CDR3 DNA. A D gene is named only where the DNA matches it firmly. The size field is filled for only some rows; it gives once, few, many or a size class.

j_gene: TRBJ2-1
abundance: -
v_gene: TRBV4-1
d_gene: TRBD2
CDR3aa: CASSQVDMGLAGGNEQFF
CDR3nt: TGCGCCAGCAGCCAAGTAGATATGGGACTAGCGGGAGGTAATGAGCAGTTCTTC

j_gene: TRBJ2-1
abundance: -
v_gene: TRBV19
d_gene: -
CDR3aa: CASSILHNEQFF
CDR3nt: TGTGCCAGTAGTATATTGCACAATGAGCAGTTCTTC

j_gene: TRBJ2-2
abundance: -
v_gene: TRBV6-5
d_gene: -
CDR3aa: CASTPRVGGELFF
CDR3nt: TGTGCCAGCACCCCCCGGGTAGGCGGGGAGCTGTTTTTT

j_gene: TRBJ2-2
abundance: -
v_gene: TRBV11-3
d_gene: -
CDR3aa: CASSLAKRTEIVTGELFF
CDR3nt: TGTGCCAGCAGCTTAGCAAAACGGACGGAGATCGTGACCGGGGAGCTGTTTTTT

j_gene: TRBJ1-1
abundance: -
v_gene: TRBV18
d_gene: -
CDR3aa: CASSTGTTEAFF
CDR3nt: TGTGCCAGCTCAACAGGGACCACTGAAGCTTTCTTT

j_gene: TRBJ1-2
abundance: -
v_gene: TRBV9
d_gene: -
CDR3aa: CASSARGGPHEVGYTF
CDR3nt: TGTGCCAGCAGCGCACGTGGGGGCCCACACGAGGTTGGCTACACCTTC

j_gene: TRBJ2-3
abundance: -
v_gene: TRBV29-1
d_gene: TRBD2
CDR3aa: CSVARTTAGQPPDTQYF
CDR3nt: TGCAGCGTGGCGCGGACCACAGCGGGGCAACCTCCAGATACGCAGTATTTT

j_gene: TRBJ1-1
abundance: -
v_gene: TRBV6-1
d_gene: -
CDR3aa: CASSERYGSNTEAFF
CDR3nt: TGTGCCAGCAGTGAACGGTATGGGTCGAACACTGAAGCTTTCTTT

j_gene: TRBJ1-5
abundance: -
v_gene: TRBV18
d_gene: -
CDR3aa: CASSPPSTRDPRQPQHF
CDR3nt: TGTGCCAGCTCACCACCTTCGACCAGGGACCCTCGCCAGCCCCAGCATTTT

j_gene: TRBJ2-2
abundance: once
v_gene: TRBV7-9
d_gene: -
CDR3aa: CASQRAPDTGELFF
CDR3nt: TGTGCCAGCCAGAGGGCACCCGACACCGGGGAGCTGTTTTTT

j_gene: TRBJ1-1
abundance: -
v_gene: TRBV10-1
d_gene: -
CDR3aa: CASSHDTVNTEAFF
CDR3nt: TGCGCCAGCAGCCATGACACGGTGAACACTGAAGCTTTCTTT

j_gene: TRBJ1-5
abundance: -
v_gene: TRBV18
d_gene: -
CDR3aa: CASSPGSFNQPQHF
CDR3nt: TGTGCCAGCTCACCAGGGTCGTTCAATCAGCCCCAGCATTTT

j_gene: TRBJ2-3
abundance: -
v_gene: TRBV7-9
d_gene: -
CDR3aa: CASSLVRGLTDTQYF
CDR3nt: TGTGCCAGCAGCTTAGTTCGGGGCCTCACAGATACGCAGTATTTT

j_gene: TRBJ1-2
abundance: -
v_gene: TRBV4-1
d_gene: -
CDR3aa: CASSQVPGVSYGYTF
CDR3nt: TGCGCCAGCAGCCAAGTACCGGGAGTAAGCTATGGCTACACCTTC

j_gene: TRBJ1-2
abundance: -
v_gene: TRBV25-1
d_gene: -
CDR3aa: CASSDGRVLANYGYTF
CDR3nt: TGTGCCAGCAGTGACGGACGGGTCCTCGCTAACTATGGCTACACCTTC

j_gene: TRBJ2-7
abundance: -
v_gene: TRBV10-1
d_gene: TRBD2
CDR3aa: CASSEGGLAGAYEQYF
CDR3nt: TGCGCCAGCAGTGAGGGGGGTCTAGCGGGAGCCTACGAGCAGTACTTC